The rows below give T cell receptor beta chains drawn from one sample of a study of early stage breast cancer tumors. Sequenced by immunoSEQ multiplex PCR; TCRdb stores in-frame clones only, minus some. The table has roughly 21,000 clones, 76% seen once; the top ten hold 28%. Sequencing was done on a sample of blood. The receptors originated from a person between 60 and 69 years old with breast cancer. Each CDR3 is given with its conserved first and last residue. The D gene is left open where the match is weak. The size entry is marked missing in some rows and otherwise reads once, few, many or a size class.

J gene,CDR3 length,D gene,V gene,clone size,CDR3 protein,CDR3 DNA
TRBJ2-1,17,.,TRBV21-1,few,CASSSFRTSGRYNEQFF,TGTGCCAGCAGCTCATTCAGGACTAGCGGGCGTTACAATGAGCAGTTCTTC
TRBJ1-2,13,.,TRBV10-3,.,CAISGSQGYGYTF,TGTGCCATCAGTGGATCACAGGGCTATGGCTACACCTTC
TRBJ1-1,14,.,TRBV29-1,.,CSVPLGGRDTEAFF,TGCAGCGTTCCACTCGGCGGCAGGGACACTGAAGCTTTCTTT
TRBJ2-7,14,.,TRBV18,few,CASSPRGFSYEQYF,TGTGCCAGCTCGCCCCGGGGCTTCTCCTACGAGCAGTACTTC
TRBJ1-1,13,TRBD1,TRBV6-1,.,CASRPTGARTAFF,TGTGCCAGCAGACCGACAGGGGCGCGGACAGCTTTCTTT
TRBJ1-6,14,.,TRBV7-9,.,CASSLRTSRSPLHF,TGTGCCAGCAGCTTACGCACCTCCAGATCACCCCTCCACTTT
TRBJ2-2,13,.,TRBV28,.,CASSRGLAGELFF,TGTGCCAGCAGTCGGGGGTTGGCCGGGGAGCTGTTTTTT
TRBJ2-1,15,.,TRBV5-4,.,CASSLAWEANNEQFF,TGTGCCAGCAGCTTGGCCTGGGAGGCGAACAATGAGCAGTTCTTC
TRBJ1-1,13,.,TRBV5-4,once,CASSSAQNTEAFF,TGTGCCAGCAGCTCGGCACAGAACACTGAAGCTTTCTTT
TRBJ1-5,15,TRBD1,TRBV6-1,.,CAVSETGGYNQPQHF,TGTGCTGTAAGTGAGACAGGGGGCTACAATCAGCCCCAGCATTTT
TRBJ1-2,14,.,TRBV7-9,few,CASTAADRTGGYTF,TGTGCCAGCACCGCTGCGGACCGGACTGGAGGCTACACCTTC
TRBJ2-5,15,.,TRBV14,few,CASSQDGRAQETQYF,TGTGCCAGCAGCCAAGATGGACGGGCGCAAGAGACCCAGTACTTC
TRBJ2-1,15,.,TRBV9,.,CASSVGLGMYNEQFF,TGTGCCAGCAGCGTAGGGCTGGGGATGTACAATGAGCAGTTCTTC
TRBJ2-3,15,.,TRBV9,.,CASSVVLSGTDTQYF,TGTGCCAGCAGCGTAGTTCTTTCGGGCACAGATACGCAGTATTTT
TRBJ2-7,17,TRBD2,TRBV11-1,.,CASSLARFSGSFYEQYF,TGTGCCAGCAGCTTAGCGCGATTCAGCGGGAGCTTTTACGAGCAGTACTTC
TRBJ2-3,13,.,TRBV15,.,CATSINREEAQYF,TGTGCCACCAGCATCAACAGGGAGGAGGCGCAGTATTTT
TRBJ2-1,14,.,TRBV14,.,CASSPGVGVGEQFF,TGTGCCAGCAGCCCCGGGGTGGGGGTAGGTGAGCAGTTCTTC
TRBJ1-1,13,.,TRBV4-2,.,CASRQQLNTEAFF,TGTGCCAGCAGACAACAGCTGAACACTGAAGCTTTCTTT
TRBJ2-5,15,.,TRBV19,.,CASSTDPDPRETQYF,TGTGCCAGTAGTACGGACCCCGATCCTCGGGAGACCCAGTACTTC
TRBJ2-2,12,.,TRBV6-5,.,CASTRFTGELFF,TGTGCCAGCACCAGGTTCACCGGGGAGCTGTTTTTT
TRBJ1-2,15,TRBD1,TRBV7-9,.,CASSTSSGGFYGYTF,TGTGCCAGCAGCACCTCGTCAGGGGGCTTTTATGGCTACACCTTC
TRBJ1-3,16,.,TRBV9,.,CASSVLTGYSGNTIYF,TGTGCCAGCAGCGTCTTAACAGGGTACTCTGGAAACACCATATATTTT
TRBJ1-4,15,TRBD1,TRBV2,.,CASRPRTGEGEKLFF,TGTGCCAGCAGGCCCCGGACAGGAGAAGGTGAAAAACTGTTTTTT
TRBJ1-1,18,TRBD1,TRBV15,.,CATSRGVRTGGSYTEAFF,TGTGCCACCAGCAGAGGGGTGAGGACAGGGGGCAGTTACACTGAAGCTTTCTTT
TRBJ1-5,15,.,TRBV11-2,.,CASSLDPGASQPQHF,TGTGCCAGCAGCTTAGATCCTGGGGCTAGTCAGCCCCAGCATTTT
TRBJ2-3,16,.,TRBV7-2,.,CASSLDISPSTDTQYF,TGTGCCAGCAGCTTAGACATTTCTCCTAGCACAGATACGCAGTATTTT
TRBJ2-3,12,.,TRBV7-2,.,CASSLYTDTQYF,TGTGCCAGCAGCTTATACACAGATACGCAGTATTTT
TRBJ2-3,12,.,TRBV11-3,.,CASSLQYDTQYF,TGTGCCAGCAGCTTACAGTACGATACGCAGTATTTT
TRBJ2-1,13,TRBD1,TRBV18,.,CAGLTGAEDEQFF,TGTGCCGGCCTCACAGGGGCCGAGGATGAGCAGTTCTTC
TRBJ2-7,16,TRBD1,TRBV2,.,CASREDPGTGMDEQYF,TGTGCCAGCAGAGAGGATCCCGGGACAGGGATGGACGAGCAGTACTTC
TRBJ2-3,15,.,TRBV11-1,.,CASSLLWGDTDTQYF,TGTGCCAGCAGCTTACTTTGGGGGGACACAGATACGCAGTATTTT
TRBJ2-7,13,.,TRBV6-5,few,CASSWGLLYEQYF,TGTGCCAGCAGTTGGGGACTTTTGTACGAGCAGTACTTC
TRBJ1-2,14,.,TRBV7-9,.,CASSSQAAGDGYTF,TGTGCCAGCAGCTCACAAGCGGCTGGAGATGGCTACACCTTC
TRBJ2-5,15,TRBD1,TRBV25-1,.,CASSELQGSGETQYF,TGTGCCAGCAGTGAATTACAGGGGTCAGGAGAGACCCAGTACTTC
TRBJ1-5,14,.,TRBV5-1,.,CASSLEAASQPQHF,TGCGCCAGCAGCTTGGAGGCAGCCAGTCAGCCCCAGCATTTT
TRBJ2-5,15,TRBD2,TRBV5-1,.,CASSLTLAGQETQYF,TGCGCCAGCAGCTTGACCCTAGCGGGGCAAGAGACCCAGTACTTC
TRBJ2-1,15,.,TRBV9,.,CASSVEVSTWNEQFF,TGTGCCAGCAGCGTAGAGGTTAGTACGTGGAATGAGCAGTTCTTC
TRBJ1-2,14,TRBD1,TRBV11-1,.,CASSRDREKYGYTF,TGTGCCAGCAGCCGGGACAGGGAAAAGTATGGCTACACCTTC
TRBJ2-5,12,.,TRBV12-5,.,CASRWDYETQYF,TGTGCTAGTCGGTGGGATTATGAGACCCAGTACTTC
TRBJ2-7,15,TRBD1,TRBV2,.,CASSEAGTGTYEQYF,TGTGCCAGCAGTGAAGCTGGGACAGGAACCTACGAGCAGTACTTC
TRBJ1-1,15,.,TRBV30,few,CAWSVWRGTGTEAFF,TGTGCCTGGAGTGTATGGAGGGGAACGGGGACTGAAGCTTTCTTT